This T cell receptor beta chain was observed in a study of blood T cell repertoires in COVID-19. Turning to the study itself: Spain, Italy and the United States supplied samples that represented acute and convalescent COVID-19. PBMCs, B-cell-depleted T cells, or T cells were the source of the cDNA or gDNA that made up the material.

Study processing details: Reference gene primer amplification gave estimated nucleated cell counts. Measured with immunoSEQ multiplex PCR; TCRdb has only the in-frame clones, and not every one. That table furnishes V, J and clone size, whereas the DNA furnished D and trimming. There are more than 95,000 clones in the sample; about four fifths occur only once, and 18% lies in the top ten. This clone was observed a handful of times. The V end lost 0 bases, the J end lost 7 bases, and 7 bases lay between the germline ends. The V gene's germline CDR1 is SEHNR and CDR2 FQNEAQ (reference sequence). CDR3 size: 13 residues.

Sequenced sample: peripheral blood. This sequence was found in an elderly man with acute or convalescent COVID-19. The V gene is TRBV7-9, the J gene TRBJ2-4, with D perhaps matching TRBD2 (6 bases). DNA for the CDR3: TGTGCCAGCAGCTTAGCGGCGGGGAACATTCAGTACTTC. Encoded protein: CASSLAAGNIQYF.